The following is a T cell receptor beta chain sequence with its context. Its antigen is unknown. This record comes from a study of T cell responses to AZD1222 COVID-19 vaccine. Trimming left V 4 bases short and J 2 bases short, with 11 bases between. Germline V gene lookup returns CDR1 SGHNT and CDR2 YYREEE (reference sequence). This CDR3 has 14 residues. Findings and limits, study-wide: After the peak T cell response, and only then, were repertoires sampled. Nearly half of spike-specific TCRs reportedly target variant regions that are unmutated in the B.1.351 and B.1.1.7 variants.

Repertoires were generated with immunoSEQ multiplex PCR, while TCRdb's copy carries only in-frame clones and drops some. This sample has about 64,000 clones, with around nine tenths found just once. Here the sequenced sample was peripheral blood, taken 28 days after the second dose of the MenACWY control vaccine. The chain carries TRBV5-4 and TRBJ2-3, with D perhaps TRBD2 (6 bases). This clonotype was obtained from an adult who received the MenACWY meningococcal vaccine as a control. The CDR3 protein is CASSPGSDTDTQYF. The CDR3 DNA reads TGTGCCAGCAGCCCCGGGAGCGACACAGATACGCAGTATTTT.